The count of the clone carrying this TCR beta chain is one. Its antigen is undetermined. This sample stems from a study of OX40 agonist ivuxolimab in advanced cancers. Study in general: Recorded diagnoses for dose-escalation patients were hepatocellular carcinoma, melanoma, renal cell or head and neck cancer. Study findings and constraints: Among the lowest levels of clonal expansion were found in partial responders at 0.1-3.0 mg/kg. The average count of expanded clones was higher among CD8+ T cells than among CD4+. Dosing at 0.1 to 3.0 mg/kg was accompanied by clonal expansion of CD4+ and CD8+ blood T cells by week 6.

The repertoire was sequenced with immunoSEQ multiplex PCR; TCRdb's copy has only in-frame clones and lacks some. The sample gives tens of thousands of clones, about 81% of which show up once; 0.6% to 0.8% is in the top ten. V gave up 2 bases and J gave up 2 bases, with 0 bases separating them. The CDR3 has 12 residues. The germline V gene has CDR1 KGHSH and CDR2 LQKENI. This sample comprised CD4+ or CD8+ T cells sorted from blood, obtained in a trial of the OX40 agonist ivuxolimab. The receptor comes from an adult with an advanced solid tumor such as melanoma, head and neck, liver or kidney cancer. The rearrangement links TRBV18 to TRBJ1-4; D ambiguous. The CDR3 reads CASSPTNEKLFF. CDR3 DNA sequence: TGTGCCAGCTCACCAACTAATGAAAAACTGTTTTTT.